This T cell receptor (beta chain) is from a study of blood T cell repertoires in COVID-19. Turning to the study itself: Sites across the United States, Italy and Spain contributed samples from acute and convalescent COVID-19. T cells, B-cell-depleted T cells, or PBMCs provided the cDNA or gDNA that served as material.

Data came from immunoSEQ multiplex PCR; TCRdb stores just in-frame clones and leaves some out. This sample has approximately 94,000 clones, with approximately 90% found just once. This clone occurred a few times. Trimming cost V 4 bases and J 7 bases, with 10 bases left between them. CDR3 length: 12 residues. The sequenced sample consisted of peripheral blood. The chain has TRBV12-3 or TRBV12-4 and TRBJ1-1; D remains unclear. This sequence was found in a man aged 45-65 years with active COVID-19. The CDR3 coding sequence is TGTGCCAGCAGTTCCCGAGGGCGTGAAGCTTTCTTT. This translates into CASSSRGREAFF.